The rows below give T cell receptor beta chains drawn from one sample of a study of blood T cell repertoires in COVID-19. Clones were read by immunoSEQ multiplex PCR, and TCRdb kept only the in-frame ones, dropping some. The sample lists roughly 190,000 clones, roughly 84% occurring once. Sequencing used PBMCs or T cells enriched from blood (not recorded which). The receptors shown here come from a woman aged 25 to 39 who had been exposed to COVID-19. The conserved cysteine and the conserved F or W are not part of the CDR3 here. Not all rows give a size; the values are once, few, many and, for expanded clones, a class.

clone_size v_call cdr3_aa
. TRBV5-6 ASSFRGANTGELF
. TRBV2 ATKQGAHTDTQY
. TRBV9 ASSMEGLYEQY
. TRBV5-1 ASSETPQGTGNTIY
. TRBV24-1 ATSDEANEQF
few TRBV3-1/TRBV3-2 ASSQARGSPLH
. TRBV12-3/TRBV12-4 ASSFSTHGYT
. TRBV4-3 ASSQDHQGGGIQY
few TRBV19 ASSIEVEAEKLF
. TRBV5-1 ASSFRTGGAFEAF
. TRBV15 ATSRDSVYSNQPQH
. TRBV7-9 ASSMHRDTYSNQPQH
once TRBV6-5 ASRNTRNTIY
. TRBV4-1 ASSRLYATNEKLF
. TRBV5-6 ASSLGQGASNTEAF
. TRBV11-3 ASSSSGNSPLH
. TRBV27 ASSSSPGLNGYT
. TRBV4-3 ASSQGPSSGLSYNEQF